The 12 T cell receptor beta chains listed next were all sequenced from one sample in a study of a mutant IDH1 vaccine in newly diagnosed glioma. The antigens of these receptors remain unknown. The sample's time point: week 23, last vaccination. A 20-mer mutant IDH1 peptide at 300 ug was injected subcutaneously with topical imiquimod. Data came from immunoSEQ multiplex PCR; TCRdb stores just in-frame clones and leaves some out. The repertoire holds tens of thousands of clones, with roughly four fifths as singletons. This specimen consisted of PBMCs, obtained from a glioma patient whose treatment included an IDH1 peptide vaccine. These receptors originate from a man younger than 45 with glioma.

The chain carries TRBV7-9 and TRBJ1-5; a possible D gene is TRBD1 (5 bases). The CDR3 extends over 14 amino acids. The V gene's germline CDR1 is SEHNR and CDR2 FQNEAQ (reference sequence). V was pared by 8 bases and J by 4 bases, with 15 bases between. DNA for the CDR3: TGTGCCAGCGGGGGGGAGGGCCCTAATCAGCCCCAGCATTTT. Residues: CASGGEGPNQPQHF.

Turning to this clone: Germline and junction disagree at one end, which may indicate a read error. In DNA form, the CDR3 reads TGTGCCAGCAGAGACACAGGAGCTGGGAACACCATATATTTT. This translates into CASRDTGAGNTIYF. V is TRBV6-5 and J is TRBJ1-3; D possibly corresponds to TRBD1 (5 bases). The CDR3 runs to 14 residues. CDR1 and CDR2 from the germline V gene are MNHEY and SVGAGI.

The V call is TRBV10-3, the J call TRBJ2-7, with 10 positions matching TRBD1. Looked up from germline, CDR1 is ENHRY and CDR2 is SYGVKD. V gave up 3 bases and J gave up 1 base; unmatched junction bases: 6. The CDR3 consists of 16 residues. CDR3 DNA sequence: TGTGCCATCAGTGACCCCGACAGGGGGCGATCCTACGAGCAGTACTTC. Translation: CAISDPDRGRSYEQYF.

The rearrangement joins TRBV6-5 to TRBJ1-1, with D unclear. The CDR3 totals 12 residues. V lost 5 bases and J lost 2, with 6 bases in between. Germline loops: CDR1 MNHEY, CDR2 SVGAGI. The CDR3 DNA reads TGTGCCAGCAGTAAGGGAAACACTGAAGCTTTCTTT. Translating it yields CASSKGNTEAFF.

This clone was seen a handful of times. V usage is TRBV29-1 and J usage is TRBJ1-1, with D unclear. This CDR3 region has 12 residues. Trimming took 3 bases from V and 7 from J, leaving 12 bases between them. Germline V gives CDR1 SQVTM, CDR2 ANQGSEA. For the CDR3, the DNA is TGCAGCGTTGAGGGTGTATTATATGAAGCTTTCTTT. Encoded protein: CSVEGVLYEAFF.

This clone was detected a few times. The rearrangement links TRBV5-1 to TRBJ1-1; D possibly corresponds to TRBD1 (5 bases). The CDR3 runs 16 residues. Germline CDR1 is SGHRS and CDR2 is YFSETQ. The ends were cut back, 2 bases at V and 1 base at J, with 15 bases in the middle. The CDR3 is CASSLWGAGENTEAFF. DNA for the CDR3: TGCGCCAGCAGCTTATGGGGCGCGGGGGAGAACACTGAAGCTTTCTTT.

This chain links TRBV10-1 with TRBJ2-7; maybe TRBD2 (6 bases). Germline loops: CDR1 WNHNN, CDR2 SYGVQD (reference sequence). The CDR3 length is 13 residues. V lost 5 bases to trimming and J lost 5 bases, with 13 bases between them. DNA for the CDR3: TGCGCCAGCAGTTCGACTAGTTTCGACGAGCAGTACTTC. This gives the protein CASSSTSFDEQYF.

J is TRBJ1-1 and V is TRBV5-8, with D unresolved. CDR1 is SGHTS and CDR2 is YDEGEE in the germline V gene. CDR3 length equals 11 residues. Trimming shortened V by 2 bases and J by 8 bases, and 7 bases separated the two germline ends. The CDR3 DNA reads TGTGCCAGCAGCTTTGTATCAGAAGCTTTCTTT. It is translated as CASSFVSEAFF.

The CDR3 nucleotides are TGTGCCAGCAGCTTGGGCAGGGGAGGGGATGGCTACACCTTC. Protein product: CASSLGRGGDGYTF. This rearrangement joins TRBV5-6 to TRBJ1-2, with a weak D call TRBD1 (6 bases). Trimming stripped 0 bases from V and 6 bases from J, with 12 bases between. The CDR3 has 14 amino acids. The germline V gene has CDR1 SGHDT and CDR2 YYEEEE.

The chain has TRBV5-4 and TRBJ2-5, with 7 positions matching TRBD2. CDR1 is SGHNT and CDR2 is YYREEE in the germline V gene (reference sequence). The CDR3 runs 13 residues. V shed 3 bases and J 4 bases; nucleotides not matched to a gene: 3. The CDR3 DNA reads as TGTGCCAGCAGCTGGCGCGGGGGAGAGACCCAGTACTTC. It translates to CASSWRGGETQYF.

The chain combines TRBV29-1 with TRBJ2-5, with D tentatively TRBD2 (6 bases). Germline CDR1 reads SQVTM; CDR2 reads ANQGSEA. The CDR3 has 13 amino acids. Trimming removed 6 bases from V and 5 bases from J, with 16 bases in between. Written as DNA, the CDR3 is TGCAGCGTCGGACTACTACAGATCGAGACCCAGTACTTC. Translated: CSVGLLQIETQYF.

The chain combines TRBV10-3 with TRBJ1-5; no clear D gene. V was shortened by 11 bases and J by 0 bases, with 11 bases between the two germline ends. The CDR3 length is 13 residues. In germline, CDR1 is ENHRY, CDR2 SYGVKD. The CDR3 region has the DNA TGTGCCGCCGCGAGGGATAGCAATCAGCCCCAGCATTTT. It yields the protein CAAARDSNQPQHF.